The clone carrying this T cell receptor (beta chain) has a count of ten or more. The target antigen is unknown. This sample was taken from a study of T cells after yellow fever vaccination. Study findings and constraints: The secondary response peaked faster, at day 5 versus 15, but was weaker. The presence of abundant clonotypes contaminating from the bulk population was possible in FACS-sorted repertoires. Only a minor proportion of clonotypes was detected across both CD4 and CD8 compartments.

Universal primer sites and UMIs were introduced during 5'RACE template-switching synthesis of TCR cDNA. Using its own MiXCR run on the 5' RACE reads, TCRdb lists one record per CDR3 protein. Of about 120,000 distinct CDR3 sequences listed, around 6.7% are singletons. V lost 3 bases, J lost 4 bases, and 6 bases stayed unmatched. CDR1 and CDR2 from the germline V gene are LGHNA and YSLEER. The CDR3 spans 15 residues. The gene calls are TRBV4-3 and TRBJ1-2; 9 bases align to TRBD1. The source of this sequence is a man younger than 35 who received the YFV17D yellow fever vaccine. The sample here was CD4+ T cells sorted from PBMCs, taken about 41 days after the first yellow fever vaccination. The CDR3 DNA sequence: TGCGCCAGCAGCCACCGGGACAGGGAGGCCTATGGCTACACCTTC. This sequence encodes CASSHRDREAYGYTF.